This entry lists 26 T cell receptor beta chains sequenced from one sample in a study of cytotoxic CD8 clonotypes in ibrutinib-treated CLL. Data came from immunoSEQ multiplex PCR; TCRdb stores just in-frame clones and leaves some out. The table lists about 140,000 clones, roughly 80% of them singletons. The source was PBMCs, collected after 12 months of ibrutinib treatment. Receptor source: a human donor with chronic lymphocytic leukemia.

The chain is built from TRBV4-1 and TRBJ2-7; D might be TRBD1 or TRBD2, each matching 7 bases. The CDR3 runs to 16 residues. The V end was cut by 4 bases, the J end by 3 bases, with 19 bases between. Per germline, CDR1 MGHRA and CDR2 YSYEKL. Written as DNA, the CDR3 is TGCGCCAGCAGCCTCCGAGGGCAGGGGGAGGGCTACGAGCAGTACTTC. Translating it yields CASSLRGQGEGYEQYF.

This clone was counted a single time. The chain joins TRBV28 to TRBJ1-3; D unresolved. The CDR3 sequence is 13 residues long. Germline V CDR1 and CDR2: MDHEN, SYDVKM. V shed 8 bases and J shed 0 bases, with 8 bases lying between them. CDR3 amino acids: CASLLPSGNTIYF. CDR3 in DNA: TGTGCCAGCCTACTGCCCTCTGGAAACACCATATATTTT.

V usage is TRBV5-1 and J usage is TRBJ2-3; D is undetermined. The CDR3 sequence is 16 residues long. Germline CDR1 is SGHRS and CDR2 is YFSETQ. Trimming left V 4 bases short and J 1 base short, with 16 bases between. CDR3 loop: CASSIQGPSGTDTQYF. The CDR3 DNA follows: TGCGCCAGCAGCATCCAAGGTCCCAGCGGCACAGATACGCAGTATTTT.

This chain joins TRBV7-3 and TRBJ2-1, with 12 bases aligning to TRBD2. The CDR3 has 17 amino acids. Trimming took 1 base from V and 5 from J; bases not matched to a gene: 6. Germline CDR1 SGHTA, CDR2 FQGTGA. Here the CDR3 DNA reads TGTGCCAGCAGCTTAAAAACTAGCGGGAGGTCCAACAATGAGCAGTTCTTC. The encoded protein is CASSLKTSGRSNNEQFF.

V and J are TRBV21-1 and TRBJ2-7; the table's D call, TRBD2, was not checked against the DNA. TRBV21-1 is assigned pseudogene status. The CDR3 consists of 16 residues. Written as DNA, the CDR3 is TGTGCCAGCAGCAAAGCATGCGGGGTGACTTCCTACGAGCAGTACTTC. Protein sequence: CASSKACGVTSYEQYF.

By frequency in the sample, this clone is medium-sized. The V call is TRBV30, the J call TRBJ2-5; perhaps TRBD2 as D (5 bases). This CDR3 contains 13 residues. Per the germline V gene, CDR1 is GTSNPN and CDR2 is SVGIG (reference sequence). Trimming took off 1 base at V and 2 bases at J, with 8 bases between the two ends. The CDR3 spells CAWSGTGQETQYF. The CDR3 bases are TGTGCCTGGAGTGGGACGGGACAAGAGACCCAGTACTTC.

This clone was picked up one time. J is TRBJ2-5 and V is TRBV19; tentatively, D is TRBD1 (6 bases). Trimming removed 1 base at V and 2 bases at J, with 11 bases between. The CDR3 contains 15 residues. The germline V gene encodes CDR1 LNHDA and CDR2 SQIVND (reference sequence). As DNA, the CDR3 is TGTGCCAGTAGTATAGGAACAGGGTGGCAAGAGACCCAGTACTTC. This codes for CASSIGTGWQETQYF.

J is TRBJ2-3 and V is TRBV5-1, with 9 nucleotides matching TRBD1. Germline CDR1 and CDR2: SGHRS and YFSETQ. Trimming at V came to 4 bases and at J to 2 bases, leaving 5 bases not matched to a gene. The length of the CDR3 is 15 residues. CDR3 sequence reads: CASSVDRGDTDTQYF. CDR3 nucleotides: TGCGCCAGCAGCGTCGACAGGGGGGACACAGATACGCAGTATTTT.

The rearrangement uses TRBV6-5 and TRBJ2-1; D gene ambiguous. Germline lookup yields CDR1 MNHEY and CDR2 SVGAGI. This CDR3 region has 13 residues. Trimming removed 11 bases from V and 6 bases from J, with 17 bases in between. In nucleotides, the CDR3 is TGTGCCGCCAAACGCAACCCGGGCAATGAGCAGTTCTTC. Its protein product is CAAKRNPGNEQFF.

V and J are TRBV6-5 and TRBJ2-3, with D possibly matching TRBD2 (6 bases). The CDR3 contains 14 residues. Trimming removed 7 bases from V and 1 base from J, with 12 bases in between. The germline gives CDR1 MNHEY, CDR2 SVGAGI. CDR3 sequence (DNA): TGTGCCAGCAATCCGGGGGAGGGCACAGATACGCAGTATTTT. Protein product: CASNPGEGTDTQYF.

The CDR3 DNA is TGTGCCAGCAGTTGGCCGGAGGTGGATACGCAGTATTTT. Amino acid sequence: CASSWPEVDTQYF. J is TRBJ2-3 and V is TRBV6-5; D possibly corresponds to TRBD2 (5 bases). With 4 bases removed from V and 6 bases from J, the gap between germline ends came to 11 bases. CDR1 is MNHEY and CDR2 is SVGAGI in the germline V gene. The CDR3 sequence is 13 residues long.

J is TRBJ2-7 and V is TRBV7-9; possibly TRBD2 for D (5 bases). V was cut by 2 bases and J by 3 bases, with 11 bases left in between. Germline CDR1 is SEHNR and CDR2 is FQNEAQ (reference sequence). CDR3 size: 14 residues. CDR3 sequence (DNA): TGTGCCAGCAGCTTATCGGGGATCTACTACGAGCAGTACTTC. Translation gives CASSLSGIYYEQYF.

V is TRBV6-5 and J is TRBJ1-5; unclear D gene. Trimming stripped 2 bases from V and 5 bases from J, with 7 bases between. Germline CDR1 MNHEY, CDR2 SVGAGI. This CDR3 contains 13 residues. The CDR3 DNA follows: TGTGCCAGCAGTTACAGCAGAGATCAGCCCCAGCATTTT. Translation gives CASSYSRDQPQHF.

V gene TRBV6-1 combines with J gene TRBJ2-1, with 9 bases fitting TRBD1. V gave up 8 bases and J gave up 0 bases; unmatched junction bases: 2. Germline CDR1 MNHNS, CDR2 SASEGT. CDR3 size: 14 residues. This CDR3 reads CASGTGSSYNEQFF. CDR3 bases: TGTGCCAGCGGGACAGGGAGCTCCTACAATGAGCAGTTCTTC.

The rearrangement joins TRBV7-2 to TRBJ1-5; 8 positions match TRBD1. The germline gives CDR1 SGHTA, CDR2 FQGNSA. The CDR3 contains 18 residues. The trim removed 2 bases at V and 2 bases at J, leaving 11 bases unmatched. The CDR3 loop is CASSLTRGLFSGNQPQHF. In DNA form, the CDR3 reads TGTGCCAGCAGCTTAACCAGGGGGCTATTTTCGGGCAATCAGCCCCAGCATTTT.

The chain links TRBV6-5 to TRBJ1-1; tentative D call: TRBD1 (5 bases). CDR1 is MNHEY, CDR2 SVGAGI, per germline. The length of the CDR3 is 15 residues. Trimming took off 0 bases at V and 0 bases at J, with 8 bases between the two ends. The CDR3 spells CASSYSTVMNTEAFF. CDR3 in DNA: TGTGCCAGCAGTTACTCGACAGTGATGAACACTGAAGCTTTCTTT.

This rearrangement joins TRBV11-3 to TRBJ2-7; TRBD1 is a possible D gene (6 bases). CDR3 length: 15 amino acids. V dropped 6 bases and J dropped 0 bases, with 15 bases sitting between them. Germline values: CDR1 SGHNT, CDR2 YENEEA. The CDR3 sequence is CASSSNRAYSYEQYF. The CDR3 nucleotides are TGTGCCAGCAGTTCCAACAGGGCCTACTCCTACGAGCAGTACTTC. The full variable domain, in which reference TRBV11-3 and TRBJ2-7 provide the parts outside the CDR3, is EAGVVQSPRYKIIEKKQPVAFWCNPISGHNTLYWYLQNLGQGPELLIRYENEEAVDDSQLPKDRFSAERLKGVDSTLKIQPAELGDSAVYLCASSSNRAYSYEQYFGPGTRLTVT.

V gene TRBV7-2 combines with J gene TRBJ1-2, with D unclear. The CDR3 covers 13 residues. Trimming left V 4 bases short and J 6 bases short, with 12 bases between. Germline V gene lookup returns CDR1 SGHTA and CDR2 FQGNSA. CDR3 protein: CASSSRRSDGYTF. The CDR3 DNA is TGTGCCAGCAGCTCGAGACGGTCTGATGGCTACACCTTC.

The rearrangement uses TRBV7-2 and TRBJ1-4, with D perhaps matching TRBD1 (5 bases). The CDR3 loop spans 15 amino acids. Germline CDR1 reads SGHTA; CDR2 reads FQGNSA. V lost 5 bases and J 7 bases, leaving 17 bases between the germline ends. CDR3: CASSRQITGVEKLFF. For the CDR3, the DNA is TGTGCCAGCAGCCGACAAATAACAGGAGTTGAAAAACTGTTTTTT.

The chain carries TRBV6-5 and TRBJ1-2, with D tentatively TRBD1 (5 bases). The CDR3 is 14 amino acids. V was pared by 7 bases and J by 2 bases, with 14 bases between. Germline values: CDR1 MNHEY, CDR2 SVGAGI. The CDR3 region has the DNA TGTGCCAGCACAAAGAGACAGACCAACTATGGCTACACCTTC. It is translated as CASTKRQTNYGYTF.

The chain joins TRBV11-2 to TRBJ1-2; D possibly corresponds to TRBD1 (5 bases). The CDR3 consists of 14 residues. The germline V gene encodes CDR1 SGHAT and CDR2 FQNNGV. Trimming took off 4 bases at V and 8 bases at J, with 17 bases between the two ends. The CDR3 bases are TGTGCCAGCAGCTCAGAACGGGGGATGGAAGGCTACACCTTC. Translated, it gives CASSSERGMEGYTF.

The rearrangement joins TRBV28 to TRBJ2-2; maybe TRBD2 (6 bases). The CDR3 totals 16 residues. In germline, CDR1 is MDHEN, CDR2 SYDVKM. The V gene lost 10 bases and the J gene lost 7 bases, with 25 bases spanning the gap. The CDR3 sequence is CANSNRDLGDGGELFF. The CDR3 DNA reads TGTGCCAACTCGAACCGGGACTTAGGGGACGGCGGGGAGCTGTTTTTT.

J is TRBJ2-7 and V is TRBV11-1; TRBD1 agrees at 7 bases. J gave up 2 bases and V 3 bases, and 4 bases lay outside the gene matches. CDR1 and CDR2 from the germline V gene are SGHAT and FQDESV (reference sequence). CDR3 size: 14 residues. The CDR3, as DNA: TGTGCCAGCAGCTTGGGGGACAGAGCCTACGAGCAGTACTTC. This gives the protein CASSLGDRAYEQYF.

The rearrangement links TRBV18 to TRBJ2-5; tentative D call: TRBD1 (5 bases). The CDR3 is 13 residues long. Trimming took off 1 base at V and 3 bases at J, with 6 bases between the two ends. The germline V gene encodes CDR1 KGHSH and CDR2 LQKENI. The CDR3 nucleotides read TGTGCCAGCTCACCACAAGGGGAAGAGACCCAGTACTTC. It codes for CASSPQGEETQYF.

This clone was counted once. This chain joins TRBV4-1 and TRBJ2-3; D unclear. Trimming removed 1 base at V and 6 bases at J, with 14 bases between. This CDR3 has 15 amino acids. CDR1 and CDR2 (germline): MGHRA, YSYEKL. CDR3: CASSQATFRMDTQYF. CDR3 DNA sequence: TGCGCCAGCAGCCAAGCCACTTTTCGAATGGATACGCAGTATTTT.

This rearrangement joins TRBV6-5 to TRBJ1-4, with D unresolved. V was clipped by 2 bases and J by 11 bases, with 18 bases between them. This CDR3 is 15 amino acids long. Per the germline V gene, CDR1 is MNHEY and CDR2 is SVGAGI. CDR3 nucleotide sequence: TGTGCCAGCAGTTACAGGTCCCCCGGGATTGAGAAACTGTTTTTT. The encoded protein is CASSYRSPGIEKLFF.